This T cell receptor beta chain comes out of a study of CD8 T cells in ankylosing spondylitis. This clonotype was seen only a few times. What it binds is unknown. The germline V gene has CDR1 SGHRS and CDR2 YFSETQ. V dropped 0 bases and J dropped 6 bases, with 12 bases sitting between them. The CDR3 has 14 residues. It was by quantitative 5'-RACE with molecular barcodes that TCR beta libraries were made. TCRdb called the 5' RACE reads again in MiXCR, with one record for every CDR3 protein. The repertoire holds about 540,000 distinct CDR3 sequences, with 12% as singletons. Whole-study findings and limits: Past studies reported some motif variants in reactive arthritis synovial fluid and blood. Within peripheral blood, clones linked to disease were CD8+ and relatively rare. For ankylosing spondylitis blood, a TCR beta motif of 7 to 9 highly homologous variants appeared characteristic. The clones that were linked to disease were reported to be significantly enriched in matched synovial fluid samples from ankylosing spondylitis patients.

This receptor was taken from a male donor with ankylosing spondylitis. The chain employs TRBV5-1 and TRBJ1-1; the D is unclear. Sequencing used blood, either unsorted or a sorted T cell fraction (not recorded which). CDR3 in DNA: TGCGCCAGCAGCTTGGGCGGTAGGAGGGCTGAAGCTTTCTTT. It specifies CASSLGGRRAEAFF.